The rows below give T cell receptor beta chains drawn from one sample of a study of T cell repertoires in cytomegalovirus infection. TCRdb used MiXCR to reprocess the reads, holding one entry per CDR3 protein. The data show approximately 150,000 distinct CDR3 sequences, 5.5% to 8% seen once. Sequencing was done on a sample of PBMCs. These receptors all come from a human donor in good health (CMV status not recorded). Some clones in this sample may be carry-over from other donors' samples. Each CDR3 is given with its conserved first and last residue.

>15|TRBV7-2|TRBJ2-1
CASSRDRGKFDEQFF
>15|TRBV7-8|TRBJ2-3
CASSSLTSGGYTQYF
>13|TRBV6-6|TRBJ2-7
CASRPGGVEEQYF
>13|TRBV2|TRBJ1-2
CASSGRGLWGYTF
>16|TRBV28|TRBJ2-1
CASSSAYRGKGNEQFF
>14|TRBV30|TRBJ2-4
CAGDSRGLLNIQYF
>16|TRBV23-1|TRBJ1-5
CASSQAVGWWCKPQHF
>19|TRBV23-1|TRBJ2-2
CASSQSCQDPRRSTGELFF
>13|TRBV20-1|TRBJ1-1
CSASPGGNTEAFF
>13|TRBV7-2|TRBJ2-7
CASILQQGDEQYF
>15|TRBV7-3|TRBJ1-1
CASSPQGGTNTEAFF
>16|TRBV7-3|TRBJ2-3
CASSSSGAGGTDTQYF
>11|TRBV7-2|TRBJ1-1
CASSPIEKAFF
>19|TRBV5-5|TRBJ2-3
CASSRGQGVPLSYTDTQYF
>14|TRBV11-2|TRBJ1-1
CASSWAGVDTEAFF
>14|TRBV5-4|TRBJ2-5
CASSLYPRQETQYF
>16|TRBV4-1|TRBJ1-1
CASSQDSGRGDTEAFF
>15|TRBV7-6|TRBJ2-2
CASSLDGSNTGELFF
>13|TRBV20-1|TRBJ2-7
CSARVPGRGWQYF
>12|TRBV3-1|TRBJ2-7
CASSQKFNEQYF
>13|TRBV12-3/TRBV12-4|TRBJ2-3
CASSFSGTDTQYF
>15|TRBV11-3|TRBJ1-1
CASSHSHAMNTEAFF
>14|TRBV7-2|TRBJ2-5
CASSLGRAWETQYF
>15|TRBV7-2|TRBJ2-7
CASSLWRGGPYEQYF
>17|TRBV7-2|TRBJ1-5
CASSLVVPFGGTQPQHF